This entry lists 16 T cell receptor beta chains sequenced from one sample in a study of Graves' ophthalmopathy and Graves' hyperthyroidism. CDR3 regions of TCR beta were amplified from RNA transcripts. First-round RT-PCR with HTBI primers preceded a second-round multiplex PCR. TCRdb independently ran MiXCR on the multiplex PCR reads; one entry per CDR3 protein. The sample includes roughly 500,000 distinct CDR3 sequences, roughly 14% seen only once; the top ten take approximately 9.8%. The sequencing sample was made of blood. These receptors all come from a woman aged 30 to 39 with Graves' ophthalmopathy.

This clonotype occurred a few times. A much larger clone is a single base away; this may be a read error. The gene calls are TRBV28 and TRBJ1-6; D is uncertain. In germline, CDR1 is MDHEN, CDR2 SYDVKM. The CDR3 sequence is 12 residues long. The CDR3 DNA follows: TGTGCCAGCAGTTTGGAGGATTCACACCTCCACTTT. Residues: CASSLEDSHLHF.

The sample holds many counts of this clonotype. V usage is TRBV20-1 and J usage is TRBJ2-7; no clear D gene. V shed 5 bases and J shed 4 bases, with 12 bases lying between them. The CDR3 spans 12 residues. Germline assignment: CDR1 DFQATT and CDR2 SNEGSKA (reference sequence). The CDR3 region has the DNA TGCAGTGCTCAAAGCGACTTATACGAGCAGTACTTC. Amino acid sequence: CSAQSDLYEQYF.

This clonotype was counted a few times. The chain carries TRBV2 and TRBJ2-2, with 7 bases fitting TRBD2. The CDR3 spans 13 residues. Germline assignment: CDR1 SNHLY and CDR2 FYNNEI. V gave up 4 bases and J gave up 6 bases; unmatched junction bases: 2. The CDR3 loop reads CASSGTRSGELFF. In nucleotides, the CDR3 is TGTGCCAGCAGTGGGACTAGATCCGGGGAGCTGTTTTTT.

The sample holds a few counts of this clonotype. A single base separates this from a much larger clone, so it may be a read error. This sequence joins TRBV12-3 or TRBV12-4 and TRBJ1-1; 9 positions agree with TRBD1. The V and J ends lost 2 bases and 10 bases, in that order; junction bases with no gene match: 8. CDR3 length: 14 residues. The CDR3 loop is CASSLQQGAAGAFF. In DNA, the CDR3 is TGTGCCAGCAGTTTACAACAGGGGGCTGCGGGAGCTTTCTTT.

This clonotype was seen at least ten times. This chain connects TRBV2 to TRBJ1-1; D gene ambiguous. Trimming removed 8 bases from V and 11 bases from J, with 21 bases in between. The germline CDR1 and CDR2 sequences are SNHLY and FYNNEI. The CDR3 length is 13 residues. CDR3 coding DNA: TGTGCCAGCGATTCTGGTGGTAGCGGCTCGGCTTTCTTT. Its protein product is CASDSGGSGSAFF.

This clonotype has a single count. No conserved phenylalanine or tryptophan is present at the end of the CDR3, so a read error is the likely explanation. The gene calls are TRBV19 and TRBJ2-7, with D maybe TRBD2 (6 bases). Trimming took off 5 bases at V and 1 base at J, with 15 bases between the two ends. The CDR3 length is 15 residues. Germline V gene sequence: CDR1 LNHDA, CDR2 SQIVND (reference sequence). CDR3 region: CASSPSAGRSYEQYL. The CDR3 nucleotides read TGTGCCAGTAGTCCTTCGGCAGGGAGGTCCTACGAGCAGTACCTC.

The CDR3 here is CAILDNGAYEQYF. For the CDR3, the DNA is TGTGCCATCCTAGACAACGGAGCCTACGAGCAGTACTTC. The genes are TRBV10-3 and TRBJ2-7, with no clear D. From germline, CDR1 is ENHRY and CDR2 SYGVKD. The CDR3 runs 13 residues. Trimming took 8 bases from V and 2 from J, leaving 13 bases between them.

Remarks on this clonotype: At one boundary the junction diverges from the germline segment, which might be a read error. The gene calls are TRBV12-3 or TRBV12-4 and TRBJ1-1; weak D call: TRBD1 (6 bases). The CDR3 covers 15 residues. Written as DNA, the CDR3 is TGTGCCAGTAGAGGGTCGGGGGGCTTGAACACTGAAGCTTCCTTT. It encodes CASRGSGGLNTEASF.

Regarding this clonotype: At one boundary the junction diverges from the germline segment, which might be a read error. V gene TRBV6-1 combines with J gene TRBJ1-2, with D uncertain. There are 12 residues in the CDR3. Germline CDR1 reads MNHNS; CDR2 reads SASEGT. DNA for the CDR3: TGTGCCATCAGTAGGGAAGGCCGTGGCTACACCTTC. Translating it yields CAISREGRGYTF.

This clonotype has a handful of counts. This rearrangement joins TRBV5-1 to TRBJ1-1, with 9 bases fitting TRBD1. The ends lost 4 bases at V and 4 bases at J; junction bases unmatched: 8. CDR3 length: 15 residues. Germline values: CDR1 SGHRS, CDR2 YFSETQ. The DNA for the CDR3 is TGCGCCAGCAGCACATGGGACAGGGCTTCCACTGAAGCTTTCTTT. It is translated as CASSTWDRASTEAFF.

This clonotype was counted at least ten times. The chain carries TRBV20-1 and TRBJ1-6; D may be TRBD1 (6 bases). Germline lookup yields CDR1 DFQATT and CDR2 SNEGSKA (reference sequence). V lost 0 bases, J lost 6 bases, and 12 bases lay in between. This CDR3 has 15 residues. The CDR3 loop is CSARDQGRGNSPLHF. The CDR3 DNA reads TGCAGTGCTAGAGATCAGGGCAGGGGTAATTCACCCCTCCACTTT.

This clonotype was seen only a few times. This chain links TRBV14 with TRBJ1-5; D ambiguous. Germline V gene sequence: CDR1 SGHDN, CDR2 FVKESK. The V gene lost 1 base and the J gene lost 9 bases, with 10 bases spanning the gap. CDR3 length equals 13 residues. The CDR3 DNA is TGTGCCAGCAGCCAAGGATTACGGTCGCCCCAGCATTTT. As protein: CASSQGLRSPQHF.

In its sample, this clonotype was seen many times. This chain connects TRBV11-1 to TRBJ2-7; D not resolved. The CDR3 has 11 amino acids. V lost 4 bases, J lost 6 bases, and 7 bases lay in between. The germline V gene encodes CDR1 SGHAT and CDR2 FQDESV (reference sequence). DNA of the CDR3: TGTGCCAGCAGCTCATTTTCCGAGCAGTACTTC. Amino acids: CASSSFSEQYF.

This clonotype was observed at least ten times. V gene TRBV6-4 combines with J gene TRBJ1-1; 8 nucleotides align to TRBD1. This CDR3 contains 14 residues. Germline loops: CDR1 MRHNA, CDR2 SNTAGT. The V and J ends lost 5 bases and 3 bases, in that order; junction bases with no gene match: 5. As DNA, the CDR3 is TGTGCCAGCAGTAAGACAGGGGAGGACACTGAAGCTTTCTTT. Its protein product is CASSKTGEDTEAFF.

This clonotype was seen at least ten times. The gene calls are TRBV11-3 and TRBJ2-3; tentative D call: TRBD1 (5 bases). This CDR3 has 13 residues. The V gene's germline CDR1 is SGHNT and CDR2 YENEEA. Trimming pared 4 bases from V and 10 bases from J, leaving 15 bases between. The CDR3 reads CASSSSGHLAQYF. CDR3 nucleotides: TGTGCCAGCAGCTCTTCTGGACACCTCGCGCAGTATTTT.

This clonotype was seen ten or more times. The V call is TRBV24-1, the J call TRBJ1-2; no reliable D call. The CDR3 extends over 13 amino acids. V was trimmed by 1 base and J by 6 bases, leaving 8 bases between them. The germline V gene has CDR1 KGHDR and CDR2 SFDVKD. CDR3 bases: TGTGCCACCAGTGATTTTTCGGGGAATGGCTACACCTTC. Translation gives CATSDFSGNGYTF.